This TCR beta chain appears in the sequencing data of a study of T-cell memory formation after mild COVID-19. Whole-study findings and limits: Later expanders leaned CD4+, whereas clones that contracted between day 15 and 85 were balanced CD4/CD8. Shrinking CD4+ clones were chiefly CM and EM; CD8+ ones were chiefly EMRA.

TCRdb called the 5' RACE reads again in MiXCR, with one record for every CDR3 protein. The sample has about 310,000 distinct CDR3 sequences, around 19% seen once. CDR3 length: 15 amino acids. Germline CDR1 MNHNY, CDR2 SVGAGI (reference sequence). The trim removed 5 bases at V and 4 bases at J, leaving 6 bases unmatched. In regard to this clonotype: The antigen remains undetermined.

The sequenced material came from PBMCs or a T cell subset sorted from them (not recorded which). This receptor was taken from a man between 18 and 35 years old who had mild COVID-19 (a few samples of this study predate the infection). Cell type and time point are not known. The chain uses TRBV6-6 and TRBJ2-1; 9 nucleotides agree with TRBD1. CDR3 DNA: TGTGCCAGCAGTCGACCGGACAGGGGATACAATGAGCAGTTCTTC. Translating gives CASSRPDRGYNEQFF.